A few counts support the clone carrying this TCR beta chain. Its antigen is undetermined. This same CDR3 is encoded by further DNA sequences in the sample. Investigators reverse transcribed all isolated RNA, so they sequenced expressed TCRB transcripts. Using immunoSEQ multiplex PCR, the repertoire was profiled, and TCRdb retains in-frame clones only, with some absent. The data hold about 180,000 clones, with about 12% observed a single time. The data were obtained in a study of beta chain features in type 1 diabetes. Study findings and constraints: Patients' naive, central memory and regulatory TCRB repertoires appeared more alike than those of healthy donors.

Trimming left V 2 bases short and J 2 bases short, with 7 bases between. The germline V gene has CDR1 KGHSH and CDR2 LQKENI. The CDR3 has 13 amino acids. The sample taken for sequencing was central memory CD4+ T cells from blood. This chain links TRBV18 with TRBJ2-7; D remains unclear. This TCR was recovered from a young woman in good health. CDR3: CASSPRQAYEQYF. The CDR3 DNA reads TGTGCCAGCTCACCAAGACAAGCCTACGAGCAGTACTTC. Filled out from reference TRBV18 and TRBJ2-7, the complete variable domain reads NAGVMQNPRHLVRRRGQEARLRCSPMKGHSHVYWYRQLPEEGLKFMVYLQKENIIDESGMPKERFSAEFPKEGPSILRIQQVVRGDSAAYFCASSPRQAYEQYFGPGTRLTVT.